This T cell receptor (beta chain) was identified during a study of cytomegalovirus exposure and HLA in healthy donors. Trimming stripped 6 bases from V and 5 bases from J, with 13 bases between. This CDR3 is built from 13 residues. Germline V gene sequence: CDR1 KGHSH, CDR2 LQKENI. The PCR was carried out with 60 Vbeta primers and 13 Jbeta primers. Here immunoSEQ multiplex PCR was the method, and the copy in TCRdb shows in-frame clones only, minus some. In all, the sample yields approximately 96,000 clones. Sequencing used PBMCs. The rearrangement uses TRBV18 and TRBJ2-5; a possible D gene is TRBD1 (5 bases). The receptor was derived from a girl between 5 and 17 years old in good health and CMV-seropositive. For the CDR3, the DNA is TGTGCCAGCTCCCCGGACATTACGGAGACCCAGTACTTC. Protein sequence: CASSPDITETQYF.